This TCR beta chain was observed in a study of blood T cell repertoires in COVID-19. Study-level information: COVID-19 samples from acute and convalescent phases originated in the United States, Italy and Spain.

This CDR3 comprises 11 residues. Germline V lookup: CDR1 MDHEN, CDR2 SYDVKM. V was clipped by 6 bases and J by 8 bases, with 10 bases between them. Data came from immunoSEQ multiplex PCR; TCRdb stores just in-frame clones and leaves some out. The data hold approximately 470,000 clones, with 80% to 90% observed a single time. Sequencing was done on a sample of peripheral blood. The chain recombines TRBV28 with TRBJ1-2; D gene uncertain. This clonotype was sampled from a human donor in a cohort sampled during active COVID-19. This CDR3 reads CASSLFSGYTF. In nucleotides, the CDR3 is TGTGCCAGCAGCCTCTTTTCGGGCTACACCTTC.